The 21 T cell receptor beta chains below come from one sample, sequenced in a study of control samples from healthy donors and cancer patients (dated by TCRdb to 2020 to 2021). The receptor library was made with the immunoSEQ multiplex PCR assay. The table was pulled from immuneACCESS by TCRdb, which kept in-frame rearrangements only. Such tables lose some clones; where checked, under half of the loss comes from unresolved V genes, and the rest has no known cause. The sample yields about 80,000 clones; around 92% were counted once. Jointly, the top ten make up roughly 6% of the sample. The source material was blood. Receptor source: a middle-aged man in good health.

CDR3 coding DNA: TGTGCCAGCAGCCCCCTATCAGAGGGCCCTGAAGCTTTCTTT. Translation gives CASSPLSEGPEAFF. The chain employs TRBV14 and TRBJ1-1; no firm D call. The CDR3 covers 14 residues. Trimming stripped 4 bases from V and 6 bases from J, with 15 bases between. Germline values: CDR1 SGHDN, CDR2 FVKESK. Full variable domain (rest looked up from reference TRBV14 and TRBJ1-1): EAGVTQFPSHSVIEKGQTVTLRCDPISGHDNLYWYRRVMGKEIKFLLHFVKESKQDESGMPNNRFLAERTGGTYSTLKVQPAELEDSGVYFCASSPLSEGPEAFFGQGTRLTVV.

The V gene is TRBV5-1, the J gene TRBJ2-2, with D possibly TRBD2 on 5 matching bases. From germline, CDR1 is SGHRS and CDR2 YFSETQ. The germline V and J ends were trimmed by 2 bases and 5 bases, with 7 bases remaining between them. The CDR3 sequence is 13 residues long. CDR3 protein: CASSFSGTGELFF. In nucleotides, the CDR3 is TGCGCCAGCAGCTTTTCGGGAACCGGGGAGCTGTTTTTT.

This chain uses TRBV7-2 with TRBJ1-5; tentative D call: TRBD1 (6 bases). Deletions cut 2 bases from V and 5 bases from J, with 10 bases between. The CDR3 extends over 14 amino acids. Looked up from germline, CDR1 is SGHTA and CDR2 is FQGNSA. The CDR3 region is CASSLYRADQPQHF. CDR3 DNA: TGTGCCAGCAGCTTATACAGGGCCGATCAGCCCCAGCATTTT.

The chain carries TRBV12-5 and TRBJ1-5; perhaps TRBD1 as D (5 bases). The V end lost 0 bases, the J end lost 1 base, and 7 bases lay between the germline ends. This CDR3 spans 15 amino acids. The germline gives CDR1 LGHNT, CDR2 FRNRAP. The CDR3 bases are TGTGCTAGTGGTTTGGTCGGGGGAAGCAATCAGCCCCAGCATTTT. Protein product: CASGLVGGSNQPQHF.

The chain couples TRBV5-1 to TRBJ1-2; possible D gene TRBD1, 5 bases. This CDR3 comprises 16 residues. CDR1 and CDR2 (germline): SGHRS, YFSETQ. The ends were cut back, 0 bases at V and 2 bases at J, with 14 bases in the middle. CDR3 sequence reads: CASSLAEVGTNYGYTF. Written as DNA, the CDR3 is TGCGCCAGCAGCTTGGCCGAGGTGGGGACGAACTATGGCTACACCTTC.

V is TRBV6-2 or TRBV6-3 and J is TRBJ2-1; a possible D gene is TRBD1 (6 bases). The CDR3 is 14 residues long. Germline V gene data show CDR1 as MNHEY and CDR2 as SVGEGT. Trimming cost V 4 bases and J 4 bases, with 11 bases left between them. As DNA, the CDR3 is TGTGCCAGCAGTTTACAACAGGGATACAATGAGCAGTTCTTC. Protein: CASSLQQGYNEQFF.

The V and J genes are TRBV6-1 and TRBJ2-3; no clear D gene. With 3 bases removed from V and 3 bases from J, the gap between germline ends came to 7 bases. CDR1 is MNHNS, CDR2 SASEGT, per germline. This CDR3 has 13 residues. Here the CDR3 DNA reads TGTGCCAGCAGTGAGACATTTACAGATACGCAGTATTTT. Protein product: CASSETFTDTQYF.

The chain carries TRBV27 and TRBJ2-3, with no clear D. CDR1 MNHEY and CDR2 SMNVEV come from the germline V gene (reference sequence). V lost 3 bases, J lost 5 bases, and 9 bases lay in between. The CDR3 covers 13 residues. The CDR3 nucleotides read TGTGCCAGCAGTTTTAGTTCGGGAGATACGCAGTATTTT. Protein: CASSFSSGDTQYF.

This chain uses TRBV7-7 with TRBJ1-1; tentatively, D is TRBD1 (6 bases). CDR3 length: 16 amino acids. V lost 6 bases, J lost 5 bases, and 22 bases lay in between. The V gene's germline CDR1 is SSHAT and CDR2 FNYEAQ (reference sequence). The CDR3 spells CASRNDRRQGRTEAFF. In nucleotides, the CDR3 is TGTGCCAGCAGAAACGATCGTCGGCAGGGGAGGACTGAAGCTTTCTTT.

CDR3 coding DNA: TGTGCCAGCAGCGGGATCAGGACAAGCTCCTACAATGAGCAGTTCTTC. Encoded protein: CASSGIRTSSYNEQFF. The chain joins TRBV9 to TRBJ2-1, with a possible D match to TRBD1 (5 bases). The CDR3 covers 16 residues. V dropped 3 bases and J dropped 0 bases, with 13 bases sitting between them. Per germline, CDR1 SGDLS and CDR2 YYNGEE.

V usage is TRBV7-2 and J usage is TRBJ2-3; 13 nucleotides match TRBD2. The CDR3 spans 16 residues. The trim removed 5 bases at V and 6 bases at J, leaving 8 bases unmatched. CDR1 and CDR2 from the germline V gene are SGHTA and FQGNSA. The CDR3 protein is CASSPLAGGRGDTQYF. CDR3 nucleotide sequence: TGTGCCAGCAGCCCACTAGCGGGGGGGCGTGGGGATACGCAGTATTTT. Complete variable domain (other parts from reference TRBV7-2 and TRBJ2-3): GAGVSQSPSNKVTEKGKDVELRCDPISGHTALYWYRQSLGQGLEFLIYFQGNSAPDKSGLPSDRFSAERTGGSVSTLTIQRTQQEDSAVYLCASSPLAGGRGDTQYFGPGTRLTVL.

This clone was seen a single time. V is TRBV19 and J is TRBJ2-6; 9 bases are a match to TRBD1. The V segment lost 5 bases and the J segment 0 bases; nucleotides outside the gene matches: 5. Germline CDR1 is LNHDA and CDR2 is SQIVND (reference sequence). The CDR3 loop spans 17 amino acids. CDR3 region: CASSPGQGYSGANVLTF. The CDR3 DNA reads TGTGCCAGTAGTCCGGGACAGGGATACTCTGGGGCCAACGTCCTGACTTTC.

The chain couples TRBV14 to TRBJ2-5; D is undetermined. The germline V gene encodes CDR1 SGHDN and CDR2 FVKESK. V dropped 0 bases and J dropped 5 bases, with 10 bases sitting between them. The CDR3 loop spans 14 amino acids. For the CDR3, the DNA is TGTGCCAGCAGCCAAGATCGGCAATCGGAGACCCAGTACTTC. It translates to CASSQDRQSETQYF. The full variable domain, with the rest looked up from reference TRBV14 and TRBJ2-5, is EAGVTQFPSHSVIEKGQTVTLRCDPISGHDNLYWYRRVMGKEIKFLLHFVKESKQDESGMPNNRFLAERTGGTYSTLKVQPAELEDSGVYFCASSQDRQSETQYFGPGTRLLVL.

The chain has TRBV27 and TRBJ1-4; 10 positions agree with TRBD1. Trimming cost V 5 bases and J 8 bases; bases outside gene matches: 2. Germline-derived CDR1 and CDR2 are MNHEY and SMNVEV (reference sequence). The CDR3 consists of 13 residues. CDR3 in amino acids: CASSRGQGEKLFF. The CDR3 DNA follows: TGTGCCAGCAGTCGGGGACAGGGGGAAAAACTGTTTTTT.

The chain links TRBV7-2 to TRBJ1-2; maybe TRBD1 (5 bases). The CDR3 extends over 13 amino acids. V was cut by 5 bases and J by 8 bases, with 15 bases left in between. Germline V gene data show CDR1 as SGHTA and CDR2 as FQGNSA. CDR3 nucleotide sequence: TGTGCCAGCAGCGCCGGGACGGTGCGGGGCTACACCTTC. It translates to CASSAGTVRGYTF. Using reference TRBV7-2 and TRBJ1-2 for the parts outside the CDR3, the full variable domain is GAGVSQSPSNKVTEKGKDVELRCDPISGHTALYWYRQSLGQGLEFLIYFQGNSAPDKSGLPSDRFSAERTGGSVSTLTIQRTQQEDSAVYLCASSAGTVRGYTFGSGTRLTVV.

The V gene is TRBV6-5, the J gene TRBJ1-5, with 7 positions matching TRBD1. Losses at the gene ends were 6 bases for V and 3 bases for J; bases not matched to a gene: 5. Germline V lookup: CDR1 MNHEY, CDR2 SVGAGI. The CDR3 totals 14 residues. This chain's CDR3 is CASSPGQINQPQHF. The CDR3 bases are TGTGCCAGCAGCCCGGGACAGATCAATCAGCCCCAGCATTTT.

This chain links TRBV6-5 with TRBJ2-3; D ambiguous. Trimming took 7 bases from V and 2 from J, leaving 16 bases between them. The CDR3 sequence is 15 residues long. Looked up from germline, CDR1 is MNHEY and CDR2 is SVGAGI. DNA for the CDR3: TGTGCCAGCAAAGGGCCGACCCTCCACACAGATACGCAGTATTTT. It codes for CASKGPTLHTDTQYF.

The chain combines TRBV7-9 with TRBJ2-4; D is uncertain. Trimming removed 2 bases from V and 7 bases from J, with 12 bases in between. CDR1 SEHNR and CDR2 FQNEAQ come from the germline V gene (reference sequence). The CDR3 is made up of 14 amino acids. CDR3 amino acids: CASSLNSLGNIQYF. CDR3 sequence (DNA): TGTGCCAGCAGCTTAAATTCTTTGGGGAACATTCAGTACTTC.

The chain employs TRBV5-4 and TRBJ2-7; 7 bases are a match to TRBD1. Germline V lookup: CDR1 SGHNT, CDR2 YYREEE (reference sequence). With V trimmed by 4 bases and J by 0 bases, 7 bases remained unmatched. The CDR3 extends over 15 amino acids. The CDR3 is CASSPGQTNSYEQYF. The CDR3 DNA follows: TGTGCCAGCAGCCCGGGACAGACAAACTCCTACGAGCAGTACTTC. The full variable domain, in which reference TRBV5-4 and TRBJ2-7 provide the parts outside the CDR3, is ETGVTQSPTHLIKTRGQQVTLRCSSQSGHNTVSWYQQALGQGPQFIFQYYREEENGRGNFPPRFSGLQFPNYSSELNVNALELDDSALYLCASSPGQTNSYEQYFGPGTRLTVT.

The rearrangement uses TRBV7-8 and TRBJ2-7; D is perhaps TRBD1 (5 bases). Germline V lookup: CDR1 SGHVS, CDR2 FQNEAQ. The V gene lost 5 bases and the J gene lost 3 bases, with 20 bases spanning the gap. The CDR3 runs 16 residues. The CDR3 coding sequence is TGTGCCAGCAGCCACCGGCCGGGTAACAGGCGCTACGAGCAGTACTTC. This codes for CASSHRPGNRRYEQYF. Variable domain in full (rest from reference TRBV7-8 and TRBJ2-7): GAGVSQSPRYKVAKRGQDVALRCDPISGHVSLFWYQQALGQGPEFLTYFQNEAQLDKSGLPSDRFFAERPEGSVSTLKIQRTQQEDSAVYLCASSHRPGNRRYEQYFGPGTRLTVT.

The count of this clone is one. The chain is built from TRBV5-6 and TRBJ1-6; D call uncertain. Per germline, CDR1 SGHDT and CDR2 YYEEEE. V was cut by 4 bases and J by 10 bases, with 15 bases left in between. The CDR3 loop spans 14 amino acids. The CDR3 region has the DNA TGTGCCAGCAGCCATTGGCGCCGGCGGTCACCCCTCCACTTT. Translated: CASSHWRRRSPLHF.